The clone carrying this TCR beta chain has more than one count but fewer than ten. Its cognate antigen is unknown. MiXCR, run by TCRdb on the 5' RACE reads, gives a single entry per CDR3 protein. The repertoire consists of 200,000 to 300,000 distinct CDR3 sequences, with roughly a tenth occurring once and the leading ten covering 8% to 10%. The entry originates in a study of identical twins. Study-level results: Monozygotic twins shared more out-of-frame TCR alpha than recombination models predicted. Excess twin sharing in beta out-of-frame sequences was weaker.

Trimming shortened V by 6 bases and J by 3 bases, and 15 bases separated the two germline ends. The germline CDR1 and CDR2 sequences are DFQATT and SNEGSKA (reference sequence). This CDR3 spans 13 amino acids. The rearrangement uses TRBV20-1 and TRBJ2-7, with D tentatively TRBD2 (6 bases). The origin of this receptor is a man aged 45 to 65 in good health. Sequencing was performed on memory T cells sorted from blood. CDR3 sequence reads: CSANRDFLYEQYF. CDR3 coding DNA: TGCAGTGCCAACCGGGACTTCCTCTACGAGCAGTACTTC.